This is a list of T cell receptor beta chains from one sample in a study of cytomegalovirus exposure and HLA in healthy donors. Measured with immunoSEQ multiplex PCR; TCRdb has only the in-frame clones, and not every one. This sample has about 110,000 clones, with around 69% found just once. Input material: PBMCs. The receptors come from a woman between 35 and 50 years old in good health and CMV-seropositive. Both conserved end residues are part of each CDR3. The D gene is left open where the match is weak. Rows may omit the clone size; those that give it use once, few, many or a size class.

.	once	TRBV14	TRBJ1-5	CASSESGGQPQHF	TGTGCCAGCAGCGAGTCGGGTGGTCAGCCCCAGCATTTT
TRBD1	.	TRBV5-1	TRBJ2-1	CASATRGLSQAYNEQFF	TGCGCCAGCGCGACCAGGGGGCTCAGTCAAGCCTACAATGAGCAGTTCTTC
.	few	TRBV19	TRBJ2-7	CASSIRDNSYEQYF	TGTGCCAGTAGTATAAGGGACAACTCCTACGAGCAGTACTTC
.	.	TRBV10-3	TRBJ1-1	CAISEGLQGRDAFF	TGTGCCATCAGCGAGGGGTTACAGGGAAGGGATGCTTTCTTT
TRBD1	.	TRBV29-1	TRBJ1-4	CSAGQGTTNEKLFF	TGCAGCGCGGGACAGGGAACTACTAATGAAAAACTGTTTTTT
TRBD1	.	TRBV2	TRBJ2-2	CASSRDREGELFF	TGTGCCAGCAGTAGGGACAGGGAAGGGGAGCTGTTTTTT
.	.	TRBV20-1	TRBJ2-5	CSAWGPETQYF	TGCAGTGCGTGGGGGCCGGAGACCCAGTACTTC
.	.	TRBV13	TRBJ1-1	CASSLIPQGHTEAFF	TGTGCCAGCAGCTTAATCCCCCAGGGGCACACTGAAGCTTTCTTT
.	.	TRBV2	TRBJ1-1	CASRVREGAEAFF	TGTGCCAGCAGAGTCCGGGAGGGAGCTGAAGCTTTCTTT
TRBD1	.	TRBV7-9	TRBJ2-4	CASSIGTGQSKNIQYF	TGTGCCAGCAGTATTGGGACAGGACAATCCAAAAACATTCAGTACTTC
.	.	TRBV6-6	TRBJ1-1	CASTPGHRRNTEAFF	TGTGCCAGCACCCCAGGCCACAGGAGGAACACTGAAGCTTTCTTT
TRBD1	.	TRBV10-3	TRBJ1-1	CAITTGTGGTEAFF	TGTGCCATCACCACCGGGACAGGGGGGACTGAAGCTTTCTTT
TRBD1	.	TRBV18	TRBJ1-2	CASSPQRDSLDYTF	TGTGCCAGCTCACCCCAACGGGACAGCCTAGACTACACCTTC
.	.	TRBV7-2	TRBJ2-1	CASSLYAGNNEQFF	TGTGCCAGCAGCTTATACGCAGGGAATAATGAGCAGTTCTTC
TRBD1	few	TRBV29-1	TRBJ1-1	CSVAGTGGVGTEAFF	TGCAGCGTTGCCGGGACAGGGGGCGTGGGCACTGAAGCTTTCTTT
.	once	TRBV2	TRBJ2-4	CASSTSRATKNIQYF	TGTGCCAGCAGTACTTCCAGGGCCACTAAAAACATTCAGTACTTC
TRBD1	many	TRBV4-1	TRBJ1-1	CASSLPTGGNIEAFF	TGCGCCAGCAGTCTTCCGACAGGGGGGAATATTGAAGCTTTCTTT
.	.	TRBV4-3	TRBJ2-1	CASSQVMGTGRWGEQFF	TGCGCCAGCAGCCAAGTAATGGGGACTGGCCGTTGGGGCGAGCAGTTCTTC
.	.	TRBV4-3	TRBJ1-3	CASSQEDISGNTIYF	TGCGCCAGCAGCCAAGAGGACATCTCTGGAAACACCATATATTTT
.	many	TRBV2	TRBJ1-1	CASTQGEAFF	TGTGCCAGCACCCAGGGTGAAGCTTTCTTT
TRBD1	.	TRBV19	TRBJ1-1	CASRDRTNTEAFF	TGTGCCAGTAGGGACAGGACGAACACTGAAGCTTTCTTT
.	few	TRBV10-1	TRBJ2-7	CASRSDLTDPGGSDEQYF	TGCGCCAGCCGGAGTGATTTGACTGACCCAGGAGGTAGCGACGAGCAGTACTTC
.	.	TRBV7-8	TRBJ2-7	CASSFRGYEQYF	TGTGCCAGCAGCTTTCGGGGGTACGAGCAGTACTTC
.	.	TRBV7-5	TRBJ2-4	CARSLGRVAKNIQYF	TGTGCCAGAAGCTTAGGACGGGTAGCCAAAAACATTCAGTACTTC
.	.	TRBV15	TRBJ2-3	CATSSRVSGGTDTQYF	TGTGCCACCAGCTCCCGGGTCTCCGGAGGGACAGATACGCAGTATTTT
.	.	TRBV21-1	TRBJ1-5	CAAPTGNQPQHF	TGTGCCGCCCCGACAGGAAATCAGCCCCAGCATTTT
.	few	TRBV7-2	TRBJ1-2	CASSLVGELTYGYTF	TGTGCCAGCAGCTTAGTTGGGGAGCTTACCTATGGCTACACCTTC
TRBD1	once	TRBV6-1	TRBJ1-2	CASRAGQGEAYGYTF	TGTGCCAGTAGAGCGGGACAGGGAGAGGCCTATGGCTACACCTTC
.	few	TRBV5-6	TRBJ2-7	CASSFLYEQYF	TGTGCCAGCAGCTTCCTCTACGAGCAGTACTTC
.	.	TRBV2	TRBJ2-5	CASSAWGEETQYF	TGTGCCAGCAGTGCTTGGGGAGAAGAGACCCAGTACTTC
TRBD1	.	TRBV5-8	TRBJ1-2	CASSRGQGDGYTF	TGTGCCAGCAGCCGGGGACAGGGAGATGGCTACACCTTC
TRBD1	.	TRBV9	TRBJ1-2	CASSPRDRGPPWGYTF	TGTGCCAGCAGCCCACGGGACAGGGGCCCGCCTTGGGGCTACACCTTC
TRBD1	few	TRBV5-1	TRBJ1-1	CASSSGQEAEAFF	TGCGCCAGCAGCTCAGGACAGGAGGCTGAAGCTTTCTTT
TRBD1	.	TRBV6-1	TRBJ1-6	CASSELDRASNSPLHF	TGTGCCAGCAGTGAACTTGACAGGGCTTCTAATTCACCCCTCCACTTT
.	.	TRBV6-5	TRBJ1-3	CASSYRGAGNTIYF	TGTGCCAGCAGTTATCGTGGAGCTGGAAACACCATATATTTT
.	.	TRBV11-2	TRBJ1-1	CASSLGPLWGRRDTEAFF	TGTGCCAGCAGCTTAGGCCCACTGTGGGGGCGGCGGGACACTGAAGCTTTCTTT
.	.	TRBV5-1	TRBJ1-1	CASSWSQTGANTEAFF	TGCGCCAGCAGCTGGAGTCAGACAGGAGCGAACACTGAAGCTTTCTTT
TRBD1	.	TRBV7-7	TRBJ2-7	CASSATGLGDEQYF	TGTGCTAGCAGCGCGACAGGGCTAGGGGACGAGCAGTACTTC
TRBD1	.	TRBV19	TRBJ2-1	CASSLQTGNEQFF	TGTGCCAGTAGTTTGCAGACAGGGAACGAGCAGTTCTTC
.	.	TRBV14	TRBJ1-6	CASSQNRDSPLHF	TGTGCCAGCAGCCAAAACAGGGATTCACCCCTCCACTTT
.	.	TRBV5-6	TRBJ1-1	CASSLGARTEAFF	TGTGCCAGCAGCTTGGGGGCTCGCACTGAAGCTTTCTTT
.	.	TRBV14	TRBJ1-5	CASSQGQEGSQHF	TGTGCCAGCAGCCAAGGACAGGAAGGTTCCCAGCATTTT
TRBD1	few	TRBV2	TRBJ1-4	CARRTGGDEKLFF	TGTGCCAGAAGGACAGGGGGCGATGAAAAACTGTTTTTT
.	.	TRBV6-5	TRBJ1-2	CATQGIGYGYTF	TGTGCCACTCAGGGGATTGGGTATGGCTACACCTTC
TRBD2	.	TRBV27	TRBJ2-3	CASSPGLGTDTQYF	TGTGCCAGCAGTCCCGGACTAGGCACAGATACGCAGTATTTT
TRBD1	.	TRBV6-5	TRBJ1-5	CASSPGQGGQPQHF	TGTGCCAGCAGCCCCGGACAGGGTGGTCAGCCCCAGCATTTT
.	.	TRBV7-2	TRBJ2-7	CASSYQTGDLYEQYF	TGTGCCAGCAGTTACCAGACGGGGGACCTTTACGAGCAGTACTTC
.	.	TRBV18	TRBJ2-5	CASSLLGGETQYF	TGTGCCAGCTCACTTCTAGGAGGAGAGACCCAGTACTTC
TRBD1	.	TRBV18	TRBJ1-5	CASSDRVRNQPQHF	TGTGCCAGCTCCGACAGGGTCCGCAATCAGCCCCAGCATTTT
.	once	TRBV7-6	TRBJ1-1	CASSLELHRMNTEAFF	TGTGCCAGCAGCTTAGAACTTCACAGAATGAACACTGAAGCTTTCTTT
.	.	TRBV5-1	TRBJ2-1	CASSRGHSYSYNEQFF	TGCGCCAGCAGCCGGGGACACTCGTACTCCTACAATGAGCAGTTCTTC
TRBD1	.	TRBV2	TRBJ1-5	CASRGLRDRAGGQPQHF	TGTGCCAGCAGGGGACTACGGGACAGGGCAGGCGGTCAGCCCCAGCATTTT